This entry is about one TCR beta chain. Here immunoSEQ multiplex PCR was the method, and the copy in TCRdb shows in-frame clones only, minus some. The table includes more than 200,000 clones, just over 85% detected once. The data belong to a study of blood T cell repertoires in COVID-19. Study overall: Nucleic acid was either cDNA or gDNA, and it came from T cells, B-cell-depleted T cells, or PBMCs.

CDR3 size: 16 residues. V was clipped by 0 bases and J by 3 bases, with 15 bases between them. Germline CDR1 and CDR2: LNHDA and SQIVND (reference sequence). The chain employs TRBV19 and TRBJ2-7; D might be TRBD1 (5 bases). Sample: peripheral blood. This clonotype originated in a man older than 75 with acute or convalescent COVID-19. The CDR3 region is CASSIELQVTSYEQYF. CDR3 coding DNA: TGTGCCAGTAGTATAGAGTTACAGGTGACAAGCTACGAGCAGTACTTC.